Listed below are T cell receptor beta chains from one sample, sequenced in a study of blood T cell repertoires in COVID-19. The repertoire was sequenced with immunoSEQ multiplex PCR; TCRdb's copy has only in-frame clones and lacks some. The sample lists roughly 40,000 clones, 60% to 80% occurring once. The sequenced sample consisted of peripheral blood. These receptors originate from a man between 65 and 85 years old with acute or convalescent COVID-19. The CDR3 runs from the conserved cysteine through the conserved F or W. The D gene is left open where the match is weak. Clone size is stated in some rows and not others, as once, few, many or a class when expanded.

j_call v_call clone_size d_call cdr3_length cdr3_aa cdr3_nt
TRBJ1-1 TRBV5-4 . . 16 CASSLYTQGMNTEAFF TGTGCCAGCAGCTTGTATACGCAGGGGATGAACACTGAAGCTTTCTTT
TRBJ1-5 TRBV6-2/TRBV6-3 . . 15 CASSYAGGANQPQHF TGTGCCAGCAGTTACGCGGGGGGAGCCAATCAGCCCCAGCATTTT
TRBJ2-3 TRBV19 . . 13 CASSIQIQGTQYF TGTGCCAGTAGTATCCAAATCCAGGGGACGCAGTATTTT
TRBJ1-2 TRBV27 . TRBD1 18 CASSLSAGRDRINYGYTF TGTGCCAGCAGTTTATCTGCGGGGCGGGACAGGATTAACTATGGCTACACCTTC
TRBJ1-5 TRBV19 . . 14 CASSIVRGAQPQHF TGTGCCAGTAGTATCGTGCGGGGGGCACAGCCCCAGCATTTT
TRBJ2-2 TRBV7-3 . . 13 CASSSDRTGELFF TGTGCCAGCAGCTCTGACAGGACCGGGGAGCTGTTTTTT
TRBJ1-5 TRBV21-1 . . 20 CASSKGGAGQGSPCNQPQHF TGTGCCAGCAGCAAAGGAGGGGCGGGACAGGGGTCCCCCTGCAATCAGCCCCAGCATTTT
TRBJ1-2 TRBV6-1 . TRBD1 12 CAIKQGAHGYTF TGTGCCATCAAACAGGGGGCCCATGGCTACACCTTC
TRBJ1-6 TRBV11-2 . . 15 CASSLDPGANSPLHF TGTGCCAGCAGCTTAGACCCGGGTGCTAATTCACCCCTCCACTTT
TRBJ2-1 TRBV5-1 few TRBD1 15 CASSYWDRVFDEQFF TGCGCCAGCAGCTACTGGGACAGGGTATTCGATGAGCAGTTCTTC
TRBJ1-6 TRBV7-2 . TRBD1 16 CASSLVFTGGASPLHF TGTGCCAGCAGCTTAGTGTTTACAGGGGGCGCTTCACCCCTCCACTTT
TRBJ2-2 TRBV11-1 few TRBD2 14 CASSSRLANGELFF TGTGCCAGCAGCTCCCGACTAGCGAACGGGGAGCTGTTTTTT
TRBJ2-1 TRBV7-2 . TRBD2 14 CASSFSGGDNEQFF TGTGCCAGCAGCTTTAGCGGGGGTGACAATGAGCAGTTCTTC
TRBJ1-1 TRBV6-6 . TRBD1 14 CASRRGQGLTEAFF TGTGCCAGCCGGCGGGGACAGGGGTTAACTGAAGCTTTCTTT
TRBJ2-5 TRBV5-4 few . 15 CASSPEVMTGETQYF TGTGCCAGCAGCCCGGAGGTGATGACGGGAGAGACCCAGTACTTC
TRBJ2-7 TRBV29-1 . . 15 CSVVARGGHFYEQYF TGCAGCGTTGTAGCAAGGGGGGGCCATTTCTACGAGCAGTACTTC
TRBJ2-1 TRBV3-1/TRBV3-2 . TRBD2 17 CASRPGTSGGGRNEQFF TGTGCCAGCAGACCCGGGACTAGCGGGGGGGGACGAAATGAGCAGTTCTTC
TRBJ2-5 TRBV7-7 . . 14 CASNRLGEGETQYF TGTGCTAGCAACCGTTTAGGGGAAGGAGAGACCCAGTACTTC
TRBJ1-1 TRBV11-2 . . 18 CASSLPRTGGGLNTEAFF TGTGCCAGCAGCTTGCCCAGGACGGGCGGGGGACTGAACACTGAAGCTTTCTTT
TRBJ2-3 TRBV11-2 . TRBD2 18 CASSLDGGLAGDSDTQYF TGTGCCAGCAGCTTAGATGGAGGGCTAGCGGGGGATTCGGATACGCAGTATTTT
TRBJ1-1 TRBV6-5 . TRBD1 15 CAGSYRDSMNTEAFF TGTGCCGGCAGTTACCGGGACAGCATGAACACTGAAGCTTTCTTT
TRBJ1-5 TRBV7-8 . . 15 CASSPSGGDTQPQHF TGTGCCAGCAGCCCTAGCGGGGGAGACACTCAGCCCCAGCATTTT
TRBJ1-6 TRBV3-1/TRBV3-2 . TRBD1 15 CASSPWTGSNSPLHF TGTGCCAGCAGCCCTTGGACAGGGTCTAATTCACCCCTCCACTTT
TRBJ1-5 TRBV9 few TRBD1 15 CASSVTGGSNQPQHF TGTGCCAGCAGCGTAACAGGGGGCAGCAATCAGCCCCAGCATTTT
TRBJ1-2 TRBV7-9 . . 12 CASSSRAYGYTF TGTGCCAGCAGCTCCAGGGCCTATGGCTACACCTTC
TRBJ2-2 TRBV7-6 . TRBD2 15 CASSWSGGASGELFF TGTGCCAGCAGTTGGAGCGGGGGGGCATCCGGGGAGCTGTTTTTT
TRBJ2-5 TRBV6-2/TRBV6-3 . TRBD2 16 CASSYSVLAGGRTQYF TGTGCCAGCAGTTACTCGGTTCTAGCGGGGGGGCGGACCCAGTACTTC
TRBJ1-4 TRBV7-9 . . 17 CASSPQEGFRTNEKLFF TGTGCCAGCAGCCCCCAGGAGGGGTTTCGAACTAATGAAAAACTGTTTTTT
TRBJ1-5 TRBV2 . TRBD1 14 CASVQGNSNQPQHF TGTGCCAGCGTACAGGGGAACAGCAATCAGCCCCAGCATTTT
TRBJ2-3 TRBV6-5 . TRBD2 13 CASSGGSTDTQYF TGTGCCAGCTCGGGAGGGAGCACAGATACGCAGTATTTT
TRBJ1-5 TRBV10-3 . TRBD1 13 CAISGDRAQPQHF TGTGCCATCAGTGGGGACAGGGCTCAGCCCCAGCATTTT
TRBJ2-5 TRBV6-5 . . 14 CASRNRVGRTTQYF TGTGCCAGCCGCAATCGGGTAGGGAGGACGACCCAGTACTTC
TRBJ1-1 TRBV4-3 . TRBD1 15 CASSPGQGAITEAFF TGCGCCAGCAGCCCAGGACAGGGGGCAATAACTGAAGCTTTCTTT
TRBJ2-3 TRBV7-7 . . 13 CASSFTATDTQYF TGTGCTAGCAGCTTTACAGCTACAGATACGCAGTATTTT
TRBJ2-1 TRBV7-2 . TRBD2 14 CASSLRTSLDEQFF TGTGCCAGCAGCCTAAGGACTAGCTTGGATGAGCAGTTCTTC
TRBJ2-7 TRBV13 few TRBD1 16 CASSLGIPGQAYEQYF TGTGCCAGCAGCTTAGGAATTCCGGGACAGGCCTACGAGCAGTACTTC
TRBJ2-7 TRBV19 . . 16 CASSSPRGGAAYEQYF TGTGCCAGTAGTTCACCCCGTGGGGGGGCGGCCTACGAGCAGTACTTC
TRBJ1-5 TRBV6-6 . TRBD1 14 CASSGQDSNQPQHF TGTGCCAGCAGTGGACAGGATAGCAATCAGCCCCAGCATTTT
TRBJ1-5 TRBV7-2 . . 17 CASSRQGPVYSNQPQHF TGTGCCAGCAGCCGTCAGGGTCCCGTTTATAGCAATCAGCCCCAGCATTTT
TRBJ1-1 TRBV3-1/TRBV3-2 . . 15 CASSQAFSGNTEAFF TGTGCCAGCAGCCAAGCCTTTAGCGGGAACACTGAAGCTTTCTTT
TRBJ1-2 TRBV19 . TRBD1 15 CASSITPGQLYGYTF TGTGCCAGTAGTATAACCCCGGGACAGCTCTATGGCTACACCTTC
TRBJ1-1 TRBV7-8 many . 14 CASSLGTGNTEAFF TGTGCCAGCAGCTTAGGAACGGGAAACACTGAAGCTTTCTTT